The 29 T cell receptor beta chains below all came from one sample that was sequenced in a study of metastatic and nonmetastatic thyroid tumors. TCRdb redid the clone calls on the PCR reads using MiXCR. The table has roughly 70,000 clones, roughly 18% seen once. Not a single patient had been given any form of treatment at any point before undergoing thyroid surgery. The sequenced sample was blood. The receptors derive from a female donor with papillary thyroid cancer or a benign thyroid nodule (not recorded which). Some clones in this sample may be carry-over from other donors' samples.

The chain carries TRBV6-1 and TRBJ2-5; D unresolved. Trimming left V 6 bases short and J 5 bases short, with 10 bases between. Germline V lookup: CDR1 MNHNS, CDR2 SASEGT. The CDR3 spans 12 residues. The CDR3 loop reads CASSSGSETQYF. In nucleotides, the CDR3 is TGTGCCAGCAGCTCCGGGTCTGAGACCCAGTACTTC.

This clone was observed at least ten times. The V and J genes are TRBV2 and TRBJ1-1, with D hard to call. CDR3 length: 12 amino acids. Germline CDR1 is SNHLY and CDR2 is FYNNEI. Trimming left V 2 bases short and J 1 base short, with 2 bases between. CDR3: CASSERNTEAFF. In nucleotides, the CDR3 is TGTGCCAGCAGTGAACGGAACACTGAAGCTTTCTTT.

The CDR3 sequence: CASSVGGYSGNTIYF. CDR3 nucleotides: TGTGCCAGCAGTGTCGGCGGCTACTCTGGAAACACCATATATTTT. The chain combines TRBV2 with TRBJ1-3; no definite D call. The V and J ends lost 4 bases and 0 bases respectively, with 10 bases between them. Germline CDR1 is SNHLY and CDR2 is FYNNEI. The CDR3 has 15 amino acids.

Ten or more counts support this clone. The V call is TRBV2, the J call TRBJ1-4; D ambiguous. V lost 3 bases, J lost 7 bases, and 3 bases lay in between. Germline V lookup: CDR1 SNHLY, CDR2 FYNNEI. CDR3 size: 11 residues. CDR3 DNA: TGTGCCAGCAGTGACGGTGAAAAACTGTTTTTT. It encodes CASSDGEKLFF.

This clone was detected only a few times. The chain links TRBV6-1 to TRBJ1-2; 7 positions agree with TRBD1. V shed 2 bases and J 0 bases; nucleotides not matched to a gene: 3. The germline V gene encodes CDR1 MNHNS and CDR2 SASEGT. This CDR3 contains 15 residues. CDR3 sequence (DNA): TGTGCCAGCAGTGAAATAGACAGGGCTAACTATGGCTACACCTTC. This sequence encodes CASSEIDRANYGYTF.

There are many counts of this clone. V gene TRBV12-3 or TRBV12-4 combines with J gene TRBJ2-1; TRBD2 matches at 9 bases. The V segment lost 6 bases and the J segment 4 bases; nucleotides outside the gene matches: 4. The CDR3 contains 14 residues. The CDR3 bases are TGTGCCAGCAGGAAGCGGGAGGTATACAATGAGCAGTTCTTC. Amino acid sequence: CASRKREVYNEQFF.

This clone was recorded at least ten times. V gene TRBV20-1 combines with J gene TRBJ2-7; D is unclear. The V gene's germline CDR1 is DFQATT and CDR2 SNEGSKA (reference sequence). CDR3 length equals 11 residues. With 3 bases removed from V and 7 bases from J, the gap between germline ends came to 10 bases. The CDR3 nucleotides read TGCAGTGCTAGCCTTGGCGGAGAGCAGTACTTC. Translation: CSASLGGEQYF.

This clone was seen more than once but under ten times. The chain couples TRBV6-1 to TRBJ1-2; 8 bases agree with TRBD1. The CDR3 contains 15 residues. The V and J ends lost 5 bases and 10 bases, in that order; junction bases with no gene match: 15. Germline V gene lookup returns CDR1 MNHNS and CDR2 SASEGT. The CDR3 sequence is CASSTRTGMRKVYTF. CDR3 nucleotide sequence: TGTGCCAGCAGTACCAGGACAGGGATGCGAAAGGTCTACACCTTC.

A note on this clone: This may be a read error, as it is one base from a much larger clone. The rearrangement uses TRBV11-1 and TRBJ2-1, with 7 bases lining up with TRBD2. This CDR3 is built from 15 residues. V lost 8 bases, J lost 0 bases, and 7 bases stayed unmatched. Per the germline V gene, CDR1 is SGHAT and CDR2 is FQDESV (reference sequence). The CDR3 here is CASGGGFSSYNEQFF. CDR3 sequence (DNA): TGTGCCAGCGGGGGGGGGTTTAGCTCCTACAATGAGCAGTTCTTC.

This clone has a handful of counts. The V call is TRBV28, the J call TRBJ2-7, with a weak D call TRBD1 (5 bases). The CDR3 has 13 amino acids. In germline, CDR1 is MDHEN, CDR2 SYDVKM. V lost 2 bases to trimming and J lost 2 bases, with 7 bases between them. The CDR3 is CASSLDSTYEQYF. The CDR3 DNA reads TGTGCCAGCAGTTTAGACAGTACCTACGAGCAGTACTTC. Together with reference TRBV28 and TRBJ2-7, the CDR3 gives the full variable domain: DVKVTQSSRYLVKRTGEKVFLECVQDMDHENMFWYRQDPGLGLRLIYFSYDVKMKEKGDIPEGYSVSREKKERFSLILESASTNQTSMYLCASSLDSTYEQYFGPGTRLTVT.

V usage is TRBV3-1 and J usage is TRBJ2-7; D is perhaps TRBD1 or TRBD2 (6 bases each). CDR1 is LGHDT and CDR2 is YNNKEL in the germline V gene (reference sequence). There are 14 residues in the CDR3. The V gene lost 6 bases and the J gene lost 7 bases, with 19 bases spanning the gap. The DNA for the CDR3 is TGTGCCAGCAGTTTGGGGGGCGTGGGCGGAGAGCAGTACTTC. The encoded protein is CASSLGGVGGEQYF.

The rearrangement links TRBV6-2 or TRBV6-3 to TRBJ1-6; D may be TRBD1 (6 bases). CDR1 MNHEY and CDR2 SVGEGT come from the germline V gene. The CDR3 sequence is 13 residues long. V dropped 6 bases and J dropped 6 bases, with 9 bases sitting between them. The chain's CDR3 is CASRTRGNSPLHF. The DNA for the CDR3 is TGTGCCAGCAGGACCAGGGGTAATTCACCCCTCCACTTT.

Ten or more counts support this clone. The chain uses TRBV5-6 and TRBJ2-5; D gene uncertain. Germline CDR1 is SGHDT and CDR2 is YYEEEE. V dropped 0 bases and J dropped 6 bases, with 3 bases sitting between them. The CDR3 runs 11 residues. In DNA, the CDR3 is TGTGCCAGCAGCTTGGGGCAGACCCAGTACTTC. Translated: CASSLGQTQYF.

With respect to this clone: Possible read error: a much larger clone is one base away. Different DNA sequences within this sample yield the same CDR3. This chain connects TRBV15 to TRBJ2-1; D is uncertain. Looked up from germline, CDR1 is LNHNV and CDR2 is YYDKDF (reference sequence). The CDR3 is 13 amino acids. The CDR3 region is CATSRDYPNEQFF. The CDR3 DNA reads TGTGCCACCAGCAGAGACTACCCCAATGAACAGTTCTTC.

This sequence joins TRBV5-1 and TRBJ1-2, with D possibly TRBD1 on 6 matching bases. CDR3 length: 17 residues. Trimming removed 4 bases at V and 3 bases at J, with 22 bases between. Per the germline V gene, CDR1 is SGHRS and CDR2 is YFSETQ. CDR3 in amino acids: CASSPQGGTYGDYGYTF. CDR3 nucleotides: TGCGCCAGCAGCCCCCAAGGGGGAACGTACGGTGACTATGGCTACACCTTC.

V and J are TRBV29-1 and TRBJ2-1, with TRBD2 matching 13 bases. With V trimmed by 2 bases and J by 8 bases, 6 bases remained unmatched. This CDR3 spans 15 amino acids. CDR1 and CDR2 from the germline V gene are SQVTM and ANQGSEA. This chain's CDR3 is CSVEPGTSGTDEQFF. CDR3 in DNA: TGCAGCGTTGAACCCGGGACTAGCGGGACCGATGAGCAGTTCTTC.

This clone was found many times. The chain uses TRBV5-1 and TRBJ2-3; the D gene is possibly TRBD2 (6 bases). This CDR3 has 15 amino acids. Germline V gives CDR1 SGHRS, CDR2 YFSETQ. Trimming removed 0 bases at V and 3 bases at J, with 11 bases between. In nucleotides, the CDR3 is TGCGCCAGCAGCTTGGAAGGGAGGAGGACAGATACGCAGTATTTT. The encoded protein is CASSLEGRRTDTQYF.

This clone has at least ten counts. V gene TRBV18 combines with J gene TRBJ2-1; D uncertain. V was shortened by 4 bases and J by 9 bases, with 10 bases between the two germline ends. Per the germline V gene, CDR1 is KGHSH and CDR2 is LQKENI. This CDR3 has 12 residues. The CDR3 spells CASSRAASEQFF. CDR3 sequence (DNA): TGTGCCAGCTCACGGGCCGCCAGTGAGCAGTTCTTC.

The chain combines TRBV20-1 with TRBJ1-5; no clear D gene. The germline V and J ends were trimmed by 1 base and 7 bases, with 11 bases remaining between them. The CDR3 totals 13 residues. Looked up from germline, CDR1 is DFQATT and CDR2 is SNEGSKA (reference sequence). The CDR3 protein is CSARVGMGQPQHF. The CDR3 DNA reads TGCAGTGCTAGAGTAGGGATGGGACAGCCCCAGCATTTT.

This clone was seen only a few times. The V and J genes are TRBV6-5 and TRBJ2-5; the match to TRBD1 covers 7 bases. V shed 0 bases and J 2 bases; nucleotides not matched to a gene: 15. The CDR3 totals 19 residues. Germline CDR1 MNHEY, CDR2 SVGAGI. The CDR3 bases are TGTGCCAGCAGTTACTCGAATGAGGGGGCTATTGGCATACAAGAGACCCAGTACTTC. This encodes CASSYSNEGAIGIQETQYF.

This clone has ten or more counts. The V gene is TRBV3-1, the J gene TRBJ1-1; D is possibly TRBD1 (5 bases). The CDR3 has 13 amino acids. Trimming removed 1 base at V and 7 bases at J, with 10 bases between. The germline V gene encodes CDR1 LGHDT and CDR2 YNNKEL (reference sequence). The CDR3 DNA is TGTGCCAGCAGCCAAGCAGGCAGGGTTGAAGCTTTCTTT. It encodes CASSQAGRVEAFF.

The J gene is TRBJ1-1, the V gene TRBV29-1, with 10 nucleotides matching TRBD1. Germline lookup yields CDR1 SQVTM and CDR2 ANQGSEA. Trimming removed 7 bases from V and 5 bases from J; junction bases left unmatched: 13. The CDR3 runs to 15 residues. In DNA form, the CDR3 reads TGCAGCGCCGTTGTGGGAGGGACAGGGGCAACTGAAGCTTTCTTT. It translates to CSAVVGGTGATEAFF.

This clone was observed at least ten times. V gene TRBV6-5 combines with J gene TRBJ1-3; unclear D gene. Germline CDR1 reads MNHEY; CDR2 reads SVGAGI. This CDR3 region has 13 residues. V dropped 2 bases and J dropped 0 bases, with 2 bases sitting between them. CDR3 amino acids: CASSYSSGNTIYF. The CDR3 nucleotides read TGTGCCAGCAGTTACAGCTCTGGAAACACCATATATTTT.

The V gene is TRBV7-8, the J gene TRBJ2-7; 8 nucleotides line up with TRBD2. Germline assignment: CDR1 SGHVS and CDR2 FQNEAQ. V gave up 7 bases and J gave up 6 bases; unmatched junction bases: 11. The CDR3 totals 14 residues. CDR3 amino acids: CASTSGGARGEQYF. The CDR3 DNA reads as TGTGCCAGCACATCGGGGGGGGCCCGGGGCGAGCAGTACTTC.

Many counts were recorded for this clone. The chain combines TRBV11-2 with TRBJ1-2; the D gene is possibly TRBD1 (5 bases). Trimming removed 4 bases from V and 7 bases from J, with 13 bases in between. CDR1 is SGHAT, CDR2 FQNNGV, per germline. This CDR3 has 13 amino acids. The CDR3 sequence: CASSSGGEGGYTF. The CDR3 DNA follows: TGTGCCAGCAGCTCCGGGGGGGAAGGTGGCTACACCTTC.

The table lists this clone with a few counts. The V call is TRBV30, the J call TRBJ1-1, with D unresolved. V was shortened by 0 bases and J by 9 bases, with 20 bases between the two germline ends. CDR1 and CDR2 from the germline V gene are GTSNPN and SVGIG (reference sequence). The CDR3 runs to 15 residues. CDR3 sequence reads: CAWSVIGATVLKAFF. The CDR3 DNA is TGTGCCTGGAGTGTTATCGGAGCAACTGTCCTAAAAGCTTTCTTT.

The V call is TRBV3-1, the J call TRBJ1-2; possible D gene TRBD1, 5 bases. Germline assignment: CDR1 LGHDT and CDR2 YNNKEL (reference sequence). Trimming stripped 2 bases from V and 8 bases from J, with 12 bases between. CDR3 size: 13 residues. The CDR3 region is CASSQTGLGGYTF. CDR3 coding DNA: TGTGCCAGCAGCCAAACAGGATTAGGAGGCTACACCTTC.

The sample holds many counts of this clone. J is TRBJ2-1 and V is TRBV10-3, with D possibly matching TRBD2 (6 bases). CDR3 length: 13 amino acids. Deletions cut 4 bases from V and 5 bases from J, with 9 bases between. CDR1 and CDR2 from the germline V gene are ENHRY and SYGVKD. As DNA, the CDR3 is TGTGCCATCAGTGGGACTATTGACAATGAGCAGTTCTTC. Its translation: CAISGTIDNEQFF.

This sequence joins TRBV7-8 and TRBJ2-2; the D is unclear. The V end lost 5 bases, the J end lost 5 bases, and 6 bases lay between the germline ends. Germline loops: CDR1 SGHVS, CDR2 FQNEAQ. The CDR3 is 12 residues long. CDR3 coding DNA: TGTGCCAGCAGCGAGCAGACCGGGGAGCTGTTTTTT. Amino acids: CASSEQTGELFF.